The clone carrying this T cell receptor (beta chain) has ten or more counts. Antigen: not known. Read sequence stops 3 residues before the CDR3 end, and the germline J gene provides the missing end. These data belong to a study of T cell clonality in common variable immunodeficiency. Study-wide points: Repertoire-complication correlations in CVID were limited by patient heterogeneity. Fewer TCRbeta clones were shared among CVID subjects than controls. Fewer deletions and N-nucleotide insertions were reportedly seen in common variable immunodeficiency TCR beta sequences.

Method: immunoSEQ multiplex PCR; TCRdb's copy keeps in-frame clones and lacks some. The sample holds tens of thousands of clones, and no clone turns up only once. The CDR3 totals 15 residues. V dropped 8 bases and J dropped 4; count of bases not matched to a gene: 12. Germline V gene data show CDR1 as SNHLY and CDR2 as FYNNEI. Patients and controls were mostly of Caucasian heritage. The genes are TRBV2 and TRBJ1-2; TRBD1 matches at 8 bases. The origin of this receptor is a person aged 18-69 years in good health. The source material was peripheral blood mononuclear cells. Here the CDR3 reads CASADRGRDLYGYTF. The DNA read from the CDR3 is TGTGCCAGCGCCGACAGGGGCCGCGATCTCTATGGC.